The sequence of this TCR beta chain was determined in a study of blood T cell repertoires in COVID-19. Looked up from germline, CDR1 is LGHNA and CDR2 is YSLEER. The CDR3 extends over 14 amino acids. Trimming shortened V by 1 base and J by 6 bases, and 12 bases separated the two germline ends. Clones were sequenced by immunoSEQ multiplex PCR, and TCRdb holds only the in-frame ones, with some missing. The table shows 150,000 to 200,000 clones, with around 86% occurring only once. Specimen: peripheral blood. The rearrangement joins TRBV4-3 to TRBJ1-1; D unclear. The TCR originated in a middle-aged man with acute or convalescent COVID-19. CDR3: CASSQVGGQSEAFF. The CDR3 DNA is TGCGCCAGCAGCCAAGTCGGAGGGCAGTCTGAAGCTTTCTTT.